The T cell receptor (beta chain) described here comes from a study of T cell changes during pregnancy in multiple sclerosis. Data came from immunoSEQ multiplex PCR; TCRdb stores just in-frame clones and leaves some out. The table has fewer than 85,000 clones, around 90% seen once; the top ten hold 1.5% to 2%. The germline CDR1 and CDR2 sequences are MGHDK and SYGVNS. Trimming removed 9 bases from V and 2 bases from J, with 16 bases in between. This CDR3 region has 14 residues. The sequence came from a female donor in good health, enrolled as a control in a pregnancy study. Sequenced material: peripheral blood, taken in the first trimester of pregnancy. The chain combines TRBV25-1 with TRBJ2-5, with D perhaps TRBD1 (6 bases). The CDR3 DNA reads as TGTGCCAGATCCCCGGGACACTCACAAGAGACCCAGTACTTC. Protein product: CARSPGHSQETQYF.